This TCR beta chain was sequenced during a study of Ad26.COV2.S vaccination and SARS-CoV-2 variants. The CDR3 is 14 amino acids. In germline, CDR1 is MNHEY, CDR2 SVGAGI. V lost 2 bases and J lost 7, with 14 bases in between. To note about this clone: Its antigen is not known.

This sample's treatment: roughly 18 received Ad26.COV2.S at low or high dose, single or two shots; 5 received placebo; per-sample allocation not given. Following the first vaccine or placebo injection, samples were taken on day 63. Immunization relied on an Ad26 vector, which expressed Wuhan-strain SARS-CoV-2 spike. Only in-frame clones appear in the TCRdb table, and some are missing; sequencing was by immunoSEQ multiplex PCR. This table holds 450,000 to 550,000 clones, roughly 87% found once. The study's findings and limits: Non-spike TCR breadth was similar in vaccine and placebo recipients.

The sequencing here drew on peripheral blood, taken in a trial of Ad26.COV2.S vaccine versus placebo. The sequence came from a person between 18 and 60 years old who received the Ad26.COV2.S COVID-19 vaccine or a placebo. This chain joins TRBV6-5 and TRBJ1-1, with D perhaps TRBD1 (5 bases). The CDR3 sequence is CASSYTSGTGEAFF. Written as DNA, the CDR3 is TGTGCCAGCAGTTACACCTCGGGGACTGGTGAAGCTTTCTTT.